This is a list of T cell receptor beta chains from one sample in a study of T cell responses to AZD1222 COVID-19 vaccine. TCRdb's copy holds only in-frame clones and misses some; the assay was immunoSEQ multiplex PCR. The table lists some 25,000 clones, around 86% of them singletons, with 7.8% in the top ten. This specimen was peripheral blood, taken 28 days after the second AZD1222 dose. The receptors come from an adult who received the AZD1222 COVID-19 vaccine. Both conserved end residues are part of each CDR3. The order of the fields is V gene, D gene, J gene, clone size, CDR3 protein, CDR3 DNA. A D gene is named only where the DNA matches it firmly. Part of the rows lack a size; the others show once, few, many or a class for expanded clones.

>TRBV5-4|.|TRBJ1-1|few
CASSLARSNTEAFF
TGTGCCAGCAGCTTGGCGAGGTCGAACACTGAAGCTTTCTTT
>TRBV2|TRBD1|TRBJ2-7|few
CASGGQGDLGEQYF
TGTGCCAGCGGGGGACAGGGTGATTTAGGAGAGCAGTACTTC
>TRBV9|.|TRBJ2-2|few
CASSARGLGTGELFF
TGTGCCAGCAGCGCAAGGGGCTTGGGGACCGGGGAGCTGTTTTTT
>TRBV30|TRBD1|TRBJ2-7|.
CAWKDRRTYEQYF
TGTGCCTGGAAGGACAGGCGAACCTACGAGCAGTACTTC
>TRBV10-3|.|TRBJ2-7|.
CAISVTTYEQYF
TGTGCCATCAGTGTTACAACCTACGAGCAGTACTTC
>TRBV5-5|TRBD2|TRBJ2-1|.
CASSLRLAGKSLFF
TGTGCCAGCAGCCTACGACTAGCGGGAAAAAGTCTGTTCTTC
>TRBV5-1|TRBD2|TRBJ2-7|.
CASSLAWGGTYEQYF
TGCGCCAGCAGCTTGGCTTGGGGGGGGACCTACGAGCAGTACTTC
>TRBV5-1|TRBD1|TRBJ1-6|.
CASSSDRGNSPLHF
TGCGCCAGCAGCTCTGACAGGGGGAATTCACCCCTCCACTTT
>TRBV28|.|TRBJ2-1|.
CASSRTQNEQFF
TGTGCCAGCAGCCGAACTCAAAATGAGCAGTTCTTC
>TRBV7-2|TRBD1|TRBJ2-1|once
CASSPDRGGYNEQFF
TGTGCCAGCAGCCCCGACAGGGGCGGGTACAATGAGCAGTTCTTC
>TRBV7-8|.|TRBJ2-7|.
CASSAGLGDLGYEQYF
TGTGCCAGCAGCGCCGGCCTAGGGGACCTAGGGTACGAGCAGTACTTC
>TRBV9|.|TRBJ1-3|.
CASSAYDGNTIYF
TGTGCCAGCAGCGCCTACGATGGAAACACCATATATTTT
>TRBV5-6|TRBD1|TRBJ1-4|.
CASSWGQATNEKLFF
TGTGCCAGCAGCTGGGGACAGGCAACTAATGAAAAACTGTTTTTT
>TRBV9|TRBD2|TRBJ2-3|.
CASSVAGLAETDTQYF
TGTGCCAGCAGCGTAGCTGGACTAGCGGAAACAGATACGCAGTATTTT
>TRBV2|.|TRBJ1-5|.
CASSEQGSNQPQHF
TGTGCCAGCAGTGAACAGGGTAGCAATCAGCCCCAGCATTTT
>TRBV28|TRBD2|TRBJ2-3|.
CASSLMTSGSGDTQYF
TGTGCCAGCAGTTTGATGACTAGCGGGAGTGGAGATACGCAGTATTTT
>TRBV2|.|TRBJ1-5|.
CAFRDSYQPQHF
TGTGCCTTTAGGGACTCTTATCAGCCCCAGCATTTT
>TRBV5-1|TRBD1|TRBJ1-6|.
CASSSPGWAGGYNSPLHF
TGCGCCAGCAGCTCCCCGGGATGGGCAGGGGGATATAATTCACCCCTCCACTTT
>TRBV10-3|.|TRBJ1-3|few
CAIREASGNTIYF
TGTGCCATCAGGGAGGCCTCTGGAAACACCATATATTTT
>TRBV24-1|.|TRBJ2-3|.
CATSLGRGGGHTDTQYF
TGTGCCACCTCACTGGGGAGGGGAGGGGGACACACAGATACGCAGTATTTT
>TRBV20-1|.|TRBJ1-2|.
CSANRGESYTF
TGCAGTGCGAACCGGGGCGAAAGCTACACCTTC
>TRBV5-1|.|TRBJ1-2|.
CASSPTPGNYGYTF
TGCGCCAGCAGCCCGACGCCAGGGAACTATGGCTACACCTTC
>TRBV3-1/TRBV3-2|.|TRBJ2-5|.
CASSHGLLGEETQYF
TGTGCCAGCAGCCACGGGCTCCTAGGGGAAGAGACCCAGTACTTC
>TRBV24-1|.|TRBJ2-1|.
CATSDQGRVNEQFF
TGTGCCACCAGTGACCAGGGAAGGGTGAATGAGCAGTTCTTC
>TRBV11-2|.|TRBJ2-1|.
CASSLERGTGNEQFF
TGTGCCAGCAGCTTAGAACGCGGGACGGGCAATGAGCAGTTCTTC
>TRBV29-1|.|TRBJ1-5|.
CSVGSAGKNQPQHF
TGCAGCGTTGGGTCCGCAGGGAAGAATCAGCCCCAGCATTTT
>TRBV6-5|TRBD1|TRBJ2-5|.
CASSFSNRDRQETQYF
TGTGCCAGCAGTTTCAGCAACCGGGACAGACAAGAGACCCAGTACTTC
>TRBV19|.|TRBJ1-2|.
CASSILAGFKYGYTF
TGTGCCAGTAGTATACTGGCAGGCTTCAAATATGGCTACACCTTC
>TRBV7-3|TRBD1|TRBJ2-1|.
CASSPQGPGLYNEQFF
TGTGCCAGCAGCCCACAGGGGCCCGGGCTTTACAATGAGCAGTTCTTC
>TRBV11-3|.|TRBJ2-1|once
CASSLGRGSYNEQFF
TGTGCCAGCAGCTTAGGGCGGGGCTCCTACAATGAGCAGTTCTTC
>TRBV9|.|TRBJ2-2|.
CASSVGFLNTGELFF
TGTGCCAGCAGCGTAGGTTTCCTGAACACCGGGGAGCTGTTTTTT
>TRBV19|.|TRBJ2-7|.
CASGSSAGSSYEQYF
TGTGCCAGTGGAAGTTCGGCAGGCAGCTCCTACGAGCAGTACTTC
>TRBV21-1|.|TRBJ2-2|few
CASSKVRTGGKDTGELFF
TGTGCCAGCAGCAAAGTGAGGACAGGGGGGAAGGACACCGGGGAGCTGTTTTTT
>TRBV29-1|TRBD1|TRBJ1-5|.
CSVSLGGGDQPQHF
TGCAGCGTATCTCTGGGAGGGGGCGATCAGCCCCAGCATTTT
>TRBV28|.|TRBJ1-5|.
CASSAALQPQHF
TGTGCCAGCAGTGCAGCCCTGCAGCCCCAGCATTTT
>TRBV19|.|TRBJ2-3|.
CASSRGQPSTDTQYF
TGTGCCAGTAGTAGAGGACAGCCTAGCACAGATACGCAGTATTTT
>TRBV15|TRBD1|TRBJ2-7|.
CATSRQRQGPYEQYF
TGTGCCACCAGCAGACAACGACAGGGCCCCTACGAGCAGTACTTC
>TRBV5-1|.|TRBJ2-7|.
CASSPGSPSYEQYF
TGCGCCAGCAGCCCTGGTAGTCCCTCCTACGAGCAGTACTTC
>TRBV7-9|.|TRBJ1-1|once
CASNPGARTEAFF
TGTGCCAGCAACCCAGGGGCGCGGACTGAAGCTTTCTTT
>TRBV5-1|.|TRBJ2-3|.
CASSLGTTITDTQYF
TGCGCCAGCAGCCTCGGTACTACCATCACAGATACGCAGTATTTT
>TRBV5-4|.|TRBJ2-6|.
CASSPRGSGANVLTF
TGTGCCAGCAGTCCACGGGGCTCTGGGGCCAACGTCCTGACTTTC
>TRBV5-1|TRBD2|TRBJ2-2|.
CASSPGGLGTGELFF
TGCGCCAGCAGCCCCGGTGGACTAGGAACCGGGGAGCTGTTTTTT
>TRBV5-1|.|TRBJ2-7|.
CASSYLGSDSYEQYF
TGCGCCAGCAGCTACCTAGGATCTGACTCCTACGAGCAGTACTTC
>TRBV27|TRBD1|TRBJ1-2|.
CASSLRMGGGRGQLGYTF
TGTGCCAGCAGTTTAAGGATGGGTGGAGGCAGGGGGCAGTTGGGCTACACCTTC
>TRBV5-1|TRBD2|TRBJ2-1|once
CASSLNPDLGRVYNEQFF
TGCGCCAGCAGCTTAAACCCGGACCTTGGGAGGGTGTACAATGAGCAGTTCTTC
>TRBV5-1|.|TRBJ1-6|.
CASSSSQDSPLHF
TGCGCCAGCAGCTCCAGCCAAGATTCACCCCTCCACTTT
>TRBV2|.|TRBJ2-2|.
CASSGSGGELFF
TGTGCCAGCAGCGGGTCGGGTGGGGAGCTGTTTTTT
>TRBV2|.|TRBJ1-2|few
CASSGTANYGYTF
TGTGCCAGCAGTGGGACGGCTAACTATGGCTACACCTTC
>TRBV7-2|.|TRBJ1-2|.
CASSPYSGVNTF
TGTGCCAGCAGCCCCTATTCTGGGGTAAACACCTTC
>TRBV5-1|.|TRBJ1-5|once
CASSLGGSNQPQHF
TGCGCCAGCAGCTTGGGAGGCAGCAATCAGCCCCAGCATTTT
>TRBV2|.|TRBJ1-2|.
CASHNDNYGYTF
TGTGCCAGCCACAACGATAACTATGGCTACACCTTC
>TRBV19|TRBD2|TRBJ2-1|.
CASSIDLAGSWFF
TGTGCCAGTAGTATAGATCTAGCGGGCTCTTGGTTCTTC
>TRBV5-1|TRBD1|TRBJ1-2|few
CASSVSTGASIYGYTF
TGCGCCAGCAGCGTAAGTACAGGGGCCTCCATCTATGGCTACACCTTC
>TRBV5-4|TRBD1|TRBJ1-5|.
CASSLEGQGRPQHF
TGTGCCAGCAGCTTGGAAGGACAGGGGAGGCCCCAGCATTTT
>TRBV30|.|TRBJ2-3|.
CAWRRPSTDTQYF
TGTGCCTGGAGGCGCCCTAGCACAGATACGCAGTATTTT